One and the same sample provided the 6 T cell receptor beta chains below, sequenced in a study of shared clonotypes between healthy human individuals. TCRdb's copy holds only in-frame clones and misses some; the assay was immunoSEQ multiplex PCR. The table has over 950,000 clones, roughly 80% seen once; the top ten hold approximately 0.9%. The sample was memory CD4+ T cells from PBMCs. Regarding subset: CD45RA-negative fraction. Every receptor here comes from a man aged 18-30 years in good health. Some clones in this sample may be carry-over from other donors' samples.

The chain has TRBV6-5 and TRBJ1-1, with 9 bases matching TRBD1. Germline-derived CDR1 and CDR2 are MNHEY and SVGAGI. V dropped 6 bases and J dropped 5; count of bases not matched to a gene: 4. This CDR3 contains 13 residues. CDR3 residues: CASRKTGGTEAFF. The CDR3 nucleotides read TGTGCCAGCAGGAAGACAGGGGGGACTGAAGCTTTCTTT.

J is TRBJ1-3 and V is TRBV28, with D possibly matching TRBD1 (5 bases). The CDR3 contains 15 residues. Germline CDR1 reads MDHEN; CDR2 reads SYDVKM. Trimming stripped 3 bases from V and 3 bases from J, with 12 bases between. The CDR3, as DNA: TGTGCCAGCAGTTTGGGGCGATTTCATGGAAACACCATATATTTT. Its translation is CASSLGRFHGNTIYF.

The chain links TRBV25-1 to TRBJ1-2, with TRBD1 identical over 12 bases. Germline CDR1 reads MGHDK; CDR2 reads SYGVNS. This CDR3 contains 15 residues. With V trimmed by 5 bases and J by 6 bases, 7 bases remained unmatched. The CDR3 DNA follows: TGTGCCAGCAGTACCCCCGGGACAGGGGGCCATGGCTACACCTTC. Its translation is CASSTPGTGGHGYTF.

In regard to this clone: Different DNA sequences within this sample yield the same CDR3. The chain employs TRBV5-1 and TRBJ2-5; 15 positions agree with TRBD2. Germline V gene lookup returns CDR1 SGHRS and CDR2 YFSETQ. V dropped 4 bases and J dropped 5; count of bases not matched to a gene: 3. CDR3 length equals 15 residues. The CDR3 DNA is TGCGCCAGCAGCACGGGACTAGCGGGAGGCGAGACCCAGTACTTC. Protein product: CASSTGLAGGETQYF.

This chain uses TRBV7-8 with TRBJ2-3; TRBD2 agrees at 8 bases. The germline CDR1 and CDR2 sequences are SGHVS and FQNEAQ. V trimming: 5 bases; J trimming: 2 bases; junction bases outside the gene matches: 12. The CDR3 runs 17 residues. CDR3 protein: CASSLRGSGTPTDTQYF. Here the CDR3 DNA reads TGTGCCAGCAGCCTCCGGGGTAGCGGGACGCCCACAGATACGCAGTATTTT.

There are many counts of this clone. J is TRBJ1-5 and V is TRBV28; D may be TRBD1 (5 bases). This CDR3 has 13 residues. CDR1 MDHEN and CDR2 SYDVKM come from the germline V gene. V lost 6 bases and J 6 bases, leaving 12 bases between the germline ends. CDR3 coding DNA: TGTGCCAGCAGGCAGGCCGGGGGTCAGCCCCAGCATTTT. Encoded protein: CASRQAGGQPQHF.